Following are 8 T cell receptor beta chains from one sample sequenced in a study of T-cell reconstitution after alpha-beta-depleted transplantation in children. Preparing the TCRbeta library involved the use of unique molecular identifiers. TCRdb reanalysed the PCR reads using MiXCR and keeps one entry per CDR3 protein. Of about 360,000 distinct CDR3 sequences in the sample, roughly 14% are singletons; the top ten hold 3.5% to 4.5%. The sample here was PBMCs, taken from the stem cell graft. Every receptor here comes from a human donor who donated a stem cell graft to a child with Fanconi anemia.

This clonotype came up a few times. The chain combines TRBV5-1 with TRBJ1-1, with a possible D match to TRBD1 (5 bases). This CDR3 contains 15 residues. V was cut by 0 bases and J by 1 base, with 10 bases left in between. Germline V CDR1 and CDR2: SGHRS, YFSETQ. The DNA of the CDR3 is TGCGCCAGCAGCTTGGCCTCGGGGGGGAACACTGAAGCTTTCTTT. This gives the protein CASSLASGGNTEAFF.

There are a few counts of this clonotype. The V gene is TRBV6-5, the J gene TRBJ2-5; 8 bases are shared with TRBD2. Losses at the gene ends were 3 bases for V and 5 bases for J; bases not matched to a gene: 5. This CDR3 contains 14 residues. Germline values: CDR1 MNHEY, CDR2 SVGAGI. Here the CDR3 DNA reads TGTGCCAGCAGTTATACCGGGGGGGAGGAGACCCAGTACTTC. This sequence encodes CASSYTGGEETQYF.

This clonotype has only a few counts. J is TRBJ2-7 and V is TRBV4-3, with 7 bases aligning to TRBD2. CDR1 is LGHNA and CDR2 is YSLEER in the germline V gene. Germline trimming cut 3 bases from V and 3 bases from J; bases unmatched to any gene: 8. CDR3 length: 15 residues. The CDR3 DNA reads TGCGCCAGCAGCCACAGTCTCGGGGGGAACTACGAGCAGTACTTC. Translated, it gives CASSHSLGGNYEQYF.

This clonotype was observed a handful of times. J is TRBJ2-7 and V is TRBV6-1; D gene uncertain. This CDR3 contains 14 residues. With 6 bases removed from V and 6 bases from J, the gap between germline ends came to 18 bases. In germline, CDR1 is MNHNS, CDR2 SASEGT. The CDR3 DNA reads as TGTGCCAGCAGCCCCCAAATGCTTGGACGCGAGCAGTACTTC. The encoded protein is CASSPQMLGREQYF.

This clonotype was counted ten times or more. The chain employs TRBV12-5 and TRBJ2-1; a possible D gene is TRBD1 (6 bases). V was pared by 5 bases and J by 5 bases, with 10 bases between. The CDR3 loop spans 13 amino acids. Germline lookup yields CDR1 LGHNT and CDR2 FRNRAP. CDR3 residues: CASGPPGDNEQFF. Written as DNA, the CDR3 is TGTGCTAGTGGTCCGCCAGGGGACAATGAGCAGTTCTTC.

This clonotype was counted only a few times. The CDR3 here is CASESTGTSFGYTF. DNA of the CDR3: TGTGCCAGCGAATCGACCGGGACCTCATTTGGCTACACCTTC. This rearrangement joins TRBV6-1 to TRBJ1-2; a weak D match, TRBD1 (5 bases). V gave up 8 bases and J gave up 7 bases, with 20 bases separating them. In germline, CDR1 is MNHNS, CDR2 SASEGT. The CDR3 has 14 residues.

CDR3 sequence: CASSESTGRNTEAFF. The CDR3 region has the DNA TGTGCCAGCAGTGAGAGTACGGGGAGAAACACTGAAGCTTTCTTT. This rearrangement joins TRBV7-2 to TRBJ1-1, with no clear D. V was pared by 6 bases and J by 2 bases, with 16 bases between. Germline V lookup: CDR1 SGHTA, CDR2 FQGNSA. CDR3 size: 15 residues.

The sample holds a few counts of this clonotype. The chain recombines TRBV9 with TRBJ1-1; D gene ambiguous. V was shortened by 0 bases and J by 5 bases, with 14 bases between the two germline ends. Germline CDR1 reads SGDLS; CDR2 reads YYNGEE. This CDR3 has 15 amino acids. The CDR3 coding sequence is TGTGCCAGCAGCGTAGCGGCGGACCCTAATACTGAAGCTTTCTTT. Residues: CASSVAADPNTEAFF.